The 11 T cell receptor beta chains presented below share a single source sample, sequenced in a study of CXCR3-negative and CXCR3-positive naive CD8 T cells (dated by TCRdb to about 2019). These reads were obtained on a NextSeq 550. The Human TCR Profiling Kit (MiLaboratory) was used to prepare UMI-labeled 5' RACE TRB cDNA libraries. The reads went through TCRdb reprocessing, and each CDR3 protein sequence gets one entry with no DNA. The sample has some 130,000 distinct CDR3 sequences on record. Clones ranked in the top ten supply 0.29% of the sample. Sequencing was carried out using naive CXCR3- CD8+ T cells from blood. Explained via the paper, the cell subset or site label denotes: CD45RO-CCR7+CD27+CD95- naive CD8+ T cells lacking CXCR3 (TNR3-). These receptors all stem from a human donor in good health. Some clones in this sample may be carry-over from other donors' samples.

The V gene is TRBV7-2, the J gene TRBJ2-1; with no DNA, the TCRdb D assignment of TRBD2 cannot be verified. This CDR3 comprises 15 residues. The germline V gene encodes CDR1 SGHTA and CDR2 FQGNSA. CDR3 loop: CASSPGLAGNNEQFF.

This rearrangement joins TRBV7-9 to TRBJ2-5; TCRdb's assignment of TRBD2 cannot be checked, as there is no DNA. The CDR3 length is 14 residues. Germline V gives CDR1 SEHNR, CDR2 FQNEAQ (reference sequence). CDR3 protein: CASSFVAGGVTQYF.

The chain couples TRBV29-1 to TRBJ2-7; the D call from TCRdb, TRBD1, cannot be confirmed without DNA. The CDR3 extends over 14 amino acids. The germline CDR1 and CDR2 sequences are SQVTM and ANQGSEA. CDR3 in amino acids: CSVEGGTGSYEQYF.

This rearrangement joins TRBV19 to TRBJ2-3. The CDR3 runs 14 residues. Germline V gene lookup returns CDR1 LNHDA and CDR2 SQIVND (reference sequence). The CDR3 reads CASRVASGTDTQYF.

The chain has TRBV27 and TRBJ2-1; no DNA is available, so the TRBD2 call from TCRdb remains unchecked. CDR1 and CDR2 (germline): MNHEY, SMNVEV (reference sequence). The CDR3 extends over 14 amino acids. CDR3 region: CASTLGGAYNEQFF.

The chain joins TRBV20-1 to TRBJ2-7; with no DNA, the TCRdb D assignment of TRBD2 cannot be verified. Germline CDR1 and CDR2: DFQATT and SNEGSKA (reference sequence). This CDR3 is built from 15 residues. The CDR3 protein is CSARETGLFDYEQYF.

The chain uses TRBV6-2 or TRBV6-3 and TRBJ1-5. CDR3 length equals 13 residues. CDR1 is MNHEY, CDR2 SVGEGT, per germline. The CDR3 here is CASSYQGDKPQHF.

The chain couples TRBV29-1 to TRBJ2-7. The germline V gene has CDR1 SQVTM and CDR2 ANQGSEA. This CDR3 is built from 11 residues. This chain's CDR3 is CSVQGPYEQYF.

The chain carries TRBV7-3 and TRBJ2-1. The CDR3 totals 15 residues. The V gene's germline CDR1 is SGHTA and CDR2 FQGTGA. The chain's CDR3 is CASSPHWLSYNEQFF.

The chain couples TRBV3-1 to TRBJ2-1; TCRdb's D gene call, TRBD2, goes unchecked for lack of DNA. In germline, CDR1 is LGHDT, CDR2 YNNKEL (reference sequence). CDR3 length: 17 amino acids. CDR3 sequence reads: CAVRDSKTSSSYNEQFF.

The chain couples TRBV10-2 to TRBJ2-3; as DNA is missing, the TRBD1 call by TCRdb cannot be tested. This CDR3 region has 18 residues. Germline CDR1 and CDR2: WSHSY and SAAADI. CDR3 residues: CASKNLQPQDRDTDTQYF.